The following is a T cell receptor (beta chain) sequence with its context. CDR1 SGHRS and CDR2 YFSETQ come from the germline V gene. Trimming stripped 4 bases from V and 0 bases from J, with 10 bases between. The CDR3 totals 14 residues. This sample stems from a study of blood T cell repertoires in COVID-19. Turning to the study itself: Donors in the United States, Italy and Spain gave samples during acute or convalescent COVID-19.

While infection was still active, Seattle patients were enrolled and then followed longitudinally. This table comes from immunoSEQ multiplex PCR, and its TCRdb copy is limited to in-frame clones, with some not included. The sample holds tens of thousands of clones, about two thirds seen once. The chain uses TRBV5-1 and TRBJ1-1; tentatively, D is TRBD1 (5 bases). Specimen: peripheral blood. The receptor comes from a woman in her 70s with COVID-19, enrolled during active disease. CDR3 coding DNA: TGCGCCAGCAGCACCGACAGTATGAACACTGAAGCTTTCTTT. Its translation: CASSTDSMNTEAFF. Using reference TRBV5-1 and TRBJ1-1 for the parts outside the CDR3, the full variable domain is KAGVTQTPRYLIKTRGQQVTLSCSPISGHRSVSWYQQTPGQGLQFLFEYFSETQRNKGNFPGRFSGRQFSNSRSEMNVSTLELGDSALYLCASSTDSMNTEAFFGQGTRLTVV.